This TCR beta chain was sequenced for a study of CD8 T cells in ankylosing spondylitis (TCRdb year 2017). In the study overall: T cell receptor beta repertoires were profiled in healthy donors and ankylosing spondylitis patients so that disease-linked TCR variants could be found. In total, the full study cohort was made up of nearly 110 healthy donors and 20 to 25 ankylosing spondylitis patients. Peripheral blood samples were taken, and synovial fluid was additionally collected from ankylosing spondylitis patients. General study outcomes and caveats: Significant enrichment of the disease-linked clones was reported in matched synovial fluid samples from ankylosing spondylitis patients. A TCR beta motif made up of eight highly homologous amino acid variants appeared to be characteristic of blood from ankylosing spondylitis patients. Some TCR beta motif variants had previously been reported in synovial fluid and blood of reactive arthritis patients, which suggested common disease-initiation mechanisms. The disease-linked clones showed a CD8+ phenotype and occurred at relatively low frequencies in peripheral blood.

TCRdb names Illumina HiSeq 2500 as the instrument used. Quantitative 5'-RACE with molecular barcodes was used to prepare TCR beta libraries. Under the source paper's analysis protocol: To identify disease-linked TCR variants, a new computational method was used, one built on a probabilistic model of VDJ rearrangement. The public reads were reprocessed in TCRdb via fastp at Q25 and MiXCR, keeping in-frame beta chains. All rows with the same CDR3 protein become a single entry with the most common DNA and genes. The V and J calls, along with clone size, are taken from TCRdb and not from the paper's own processing. The sample profile shows approximately 500,000 distinct CDR3 sequences; over 9.5% of them were found once. Clones ranked in the top ten supply almost 7% of the sample. This clonotype has just a few counts. The target of this receptor is not known. No qualities accompany the bases; no much larger clone lies one base away.

The clonotype was recovered from a male donor with ankylosing spondylitis. Sequencing input: blood, either unsorted or a sorted T cell fraction (not recorded which).

The CDR3 here reads CASSSGLAERETQYF. The DNA is TGCGCCAGCAGTTCGGGACTAGCGGAAAGAGAGACCCAGTACTTC. Recombination connected TRBV5-1 to TRBJ2-5, and 11 junction bases match TRBD2. Ends trimmed: V by 5 bases, J by 4 bases; bases unmatched to a gene: 7. Per the germline V gene, SGHRS is the CDR1 and YFSETQ is the CDR2. The CDR3 measures 15 amino acids from cysteine to phenylalanine. Just CDR3 DNA is preserved here, 45 bases in frame from base 1.